The clone carrying this T cell receptor beta chain was detected only a few times. The antigen is unknown. The sample is drawn from a study of cytomegalovirus exposure and HLA in healthy donors. Whole-study results and caveats: TCR beta sequences reportedly predicted most subjects' HLA-A and HLA-B alleles accurately.

Donors likely had unrecorded immune exposures despite being nominally healthy when sampled. PCR used 60 Vbeta primers and 13 Jbeta primers. Libraries were prepared by immunoSEQ multiplex PCR; TCRdb keeps only in-frame clonotypes and omits some of them. Of more than 80,000 clones in the sample, 55% to 65% were seen once. This CDR3 spans 15 amino acids. V lost 2 bases and J lost 3; bases outside the gene matches: 2. Germline V gene sequence: CDR1 KGHSY, CDR2 FQNENV. V usage is TRBV16 and J usage is TRBJ2-7; 12 bases map to TRBD1. The sequence was obtained from a middle-aged woman in good health and CMV-seropositive. The sequencing sample was made of PBMCs. The DNA of the CDR3 is TGTGCCAGCAGCCAAGGGACAGGGGGCTTCTACGAGCAGTACTTC. Protein: CASSQGTGGFYEQYF.